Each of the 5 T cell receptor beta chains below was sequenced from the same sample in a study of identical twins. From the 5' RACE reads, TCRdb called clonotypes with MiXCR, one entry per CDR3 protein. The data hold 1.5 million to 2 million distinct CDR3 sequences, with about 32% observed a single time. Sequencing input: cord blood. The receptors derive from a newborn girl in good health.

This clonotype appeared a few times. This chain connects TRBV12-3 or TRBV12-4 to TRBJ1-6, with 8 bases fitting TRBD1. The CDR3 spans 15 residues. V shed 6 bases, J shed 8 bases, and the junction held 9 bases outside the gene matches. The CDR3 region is CASSSTGASHSPLHF. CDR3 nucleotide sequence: TGTGCCAGCAGCTCGACAGGGGCCTCTCATTCACCCCTCCACTTT.

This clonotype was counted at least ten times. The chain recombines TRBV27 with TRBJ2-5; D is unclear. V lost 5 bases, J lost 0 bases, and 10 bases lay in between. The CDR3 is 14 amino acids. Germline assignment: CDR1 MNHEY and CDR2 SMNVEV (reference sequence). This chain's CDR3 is CASSLMGYQETQYF. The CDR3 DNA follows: TGTGCCAGCAGTCTCATGGGGTACCAAGAGACCCAGTACTTC.

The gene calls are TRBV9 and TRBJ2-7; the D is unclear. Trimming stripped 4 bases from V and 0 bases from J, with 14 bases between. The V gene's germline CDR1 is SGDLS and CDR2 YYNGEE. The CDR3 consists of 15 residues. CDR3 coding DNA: TGTGCCAGCAGCCCACATACCTACCGCTCCTACGAGCAGTACTTC. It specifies CASSPHTYRSYEQYF. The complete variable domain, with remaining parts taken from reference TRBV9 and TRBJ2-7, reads DSGVTQTPKHLITATGQRVTLRCSPRSGDLSVYWYQQSLDQGLQFLIQYYNGEERAKGNILERFSAQQFPDLHSELNLSSLELGDSALYFCASSPHTYRSYEQYFGPGTRLTVT.

The DNA of the CDR3 is TGTGCCACCGCGGTCCCGAACACTGAAGCTTTCTTT. Encoded protein: CATAVPNTEAFF. The J gene is TRBJ1-1, the V gene TRBV10-3, with no clear D. The germline V and J ends were trimmed by 10 bases and 1 base, with 10 bases remaining between them. CDR1 is ENHRY, CDR2 SYGVKD, per germline. The CDR3 totals 12 residues.

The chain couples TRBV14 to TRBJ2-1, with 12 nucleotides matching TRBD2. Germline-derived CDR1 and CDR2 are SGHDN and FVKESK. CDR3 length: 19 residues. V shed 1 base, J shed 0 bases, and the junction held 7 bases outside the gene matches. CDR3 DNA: TGTGCCAGCAGCCAAGTCTGGACTAGCGGGGTTAGCTCCTACAATGAGCAGTTCTTC. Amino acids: CASSQVWTSGVSSYNEQFF.